Each of the 24 T cell receptor beta chains below was sequenced from the same sample in a study of blood T cells in healthy people across ages. Combining a sample-barcoded 5' primer with a J-beta primer mix, a second PCR ran for roughly 6 to 12 cycles. TCRdb redid the calling of the 5' RACE reads with MiXCR, one entry per CDR3 protein. The repertoire holds around 1.5 million distinct CDR3 sequences, 30% to 40% seen once, with over 9% in the top ten. Sequencing input: blood. The receptor source for this set is a woman in her twenties or thirties in good health.

This clonotype was detected many times. The chain carries TRBV28 and TRBJ2-7; TRBD1 agrees at 7 bases. V was clipped by 2 bases and J by 3 bases; unmatched bases: 1. Germline V gene sequence: CDR1 MDHEN, CDR2 SYDVKM. This CDR3 comprises 13 residues. CDR3 nucleotide sequence: TGTGCCAGCAGTTTAACAGGGGTCTACGAGCAGTACTTC. Encoded protein: CASSLTGVYEQYF.

Concerning this clonotype itself: The junction does not match germline at one end; this may be a read error. The rearrangement uses TRBV6-5 and TRBJ2-6; D unclear. This CDR3 has 15 residues. Germline V gene sequence: CDR1 MNHEY, CDR2 SVGAGI. CDR3 nucleotide sequence: TGTGCCAGCAGTGGAGTGTTCTCTGGGACCAACGTCCTGACTTTC. As protein: CASSGVFSGTNVLTF.

This clonotype was picked up one time. The rearrangement links TRBV20-1 to TRBJ2-3; tentatively, D is TRBD2 (6 bases). The CDR3 consists of 14 residues. Germline values: CDR1 DFQATT, CDR2 SNEGSKA (reference sequence). V dropped 5 bases and J dropped 1 base, with 13 bases sitting between them. Here the CDR3 reads CSAQRLGGTDTQYF. CDR3 nucleotide sequence: TGCAGTGCTCAAAGACTAGGGGGCACAGATACGCAGTATTTT.

This clonotype was detected only once. A read error may be the cause here, since a much bigger clone is one base away. The V gene is TRBV7-2, the J gene TRBJ2-6; D ambiguous. The length of the CDR3 is 16 residues. CDR1 and CDR2 (germline): SGHTA, FQGNSA. The CDR3 region is CVSIKRKGSGANVLTF. The DNA of the CDR3 is TGTGTCAGCATCAAAAGGAAAGGTTCTGGGGCCAACGTCCTGACTTTC.

CDR3 in DNA: TGCAGTGCTGACAGGGCCTCCTACGAGCAGTACTTC. Encoded protein: CSADRASYEQYF. The chain carries TRBV20-1 and TRBJ2-4, with 7 bases that match TRBD1. The DNA end lines up better with TRBJ2-7; the J call may be wrong. This CDR3 contains 12 residues. Germline V lookup: CDR1 DFQATT, CDR2 SNEGSKA (reference sequence).

In DNA form, the CDR3 reads TGCAGTGCTAGAACCGTGGGCCCAACCGGGATTGAGCAGTTCTTC. Its translation: CSARTVGPTGIEQFF. The chain recombines TRBV20-1 with TRBJ2-1; TRBD2 might be the D (5 bases). Looked up from germline, CDR1 is DFQATT and CDR2 is SNEGSKA (reference sequence). The CDR3 length is 15 residues. Trimming took off 2 bases at V and 9 bases at J, with 20 bases between the two ends.

This chain links TRBV19 with TRBJ1-1; 8 bases map to TRBD1. Germline V lookup: CDR1 LNHDA, CDR2 SQIVND (reference sequence). V dropped 5 bases and J dropped 3; count of bases not matched to a gene: 8. CDR3 length: 15 residues. CDR3 residues: CASSGATGAYTEAFF. The DNA of the CDR3 is TGTGCCAGTAGTGGGGCGACAGGGGCATACACTGAAGCTTTCTTT. Variable domain in full (rest from reference TRBV19 and TRBJ1-1): DGGITQSPKYLFRKEGQNVTLSCEQNLNHDAMYWYRQDPGQGLRLIYYSQIVNDFQKGDIAEGYSVSREKKESFPLTVTSAQKNPTAFYLCASSGATGAYTEAFFGQGTRLTVV.

The sample holds a few counts of this clonotype. A much bigger clone sits one base away, suggesting this may be a read error. The chain recombines TRBV29-1 with TRBJ2-5; D remains ambiguous. Near its end, the DNA agrees better with TRBJ2-7, so the J call may be wrong. The germline CDR1 and CDR2 sequences are SQVTM and ANQGSEA. The CDR3 is made up of 11 amino acids. The CDR3 nucleotides read TGCAGCGTCACCGACAACTGCGAGCAGTACTTC. This encodes CSVTDNCEQYF.

The table lists this clonotype with a count of one. This chain links TRBV20-1 with TRBJ1-1, with D unresolved. Per germline, CDR1 DFQATT and CDR2 SNEGSKA (reference sequence). The V gene lost 5 bases and the J gene lost 7 bases, with 20 bases spanning the gap. This CDR3 comprises 14 residues. CDR3: CSAGGTSAGFEAFF. CDR3 bases: TGCAGTGCTGGAGGTACCAGCGCGGGCTTTGAAGCTTTCTTT.

This clonotype was observed a few times. The chain has TRBV29-1 and TRBJ2-3, with 14 bases fitting TRBD2. Germline V lookup: CDR1 SQVTM, CDR2 ANQGSEA. The CDR3 runs 15 residues. V shed 1 base and J 4 bases; nucleotides not matched to a gene: 1. DNA of the CDR3: TGCAGCGTTGAAGGACTAGCGGGGGGGTCAGATACGCAGTATTTT. Protein: CSVEGLAGGSDTQYF.

The CDR3: CASRGRGGVAYNEQFF. The CDR3, as DNA: TGTGCCAGCAGGGGCCGAGGAGGGGTGGCCTACAATGAGCAGTTCTTC. The rearrangement links TRBV27 to TRBJ2-1; perhaps TRBD2 as D (6 bases). From germline, CDR1 is MNHEY and CDR2 SMNVEV (reference sequence). V was pared by 6 bases and J by 2 bases, with 17 bases between. The CDR3 covers 16 residues.

The rearrangement links TRBV5-1 to TRBJ2-2; tentatively, D is TRBD1 (5 bases). The germline V gene has CDR1 SGHRS and CDR2 YFSETQ. With 4 bases removed from V and 8 bases from J, the gap between germline ends came to 15 bases. CDR3 length: 14 amino acids. The CDR3 here is CASSPDTSWGELFF. The CDR3 DNA follows: TGCGCCAGCAGCCCGGACACCAGTTGGGGGGAGCTGTTTTTT.

Comment on this clonotype: A single base separates this from a much larger clone, so it may be a read error. The chain couples TRBV4-2 to TRBJ1-2; D possibly corresponds to TRBD1 (6 bases). The CDR3 has 15 amino acids. V lost 0 bases and J lost 4, with 12 bases in between. Germline-derived CDR1 and CDR2 are LGHNA and YNFKEQ. The CDR3 sequence is CASSQEQGVAYGYTF. CDR3 sequence (DNA): TGTGCCAGCAGCCAAGAACAGGGAGTGGCCTATGGCTACACCTTC.

The chain couples TRBV14 to TRBJ1-2; 7 positions agree with TRBD1. The germline CDR1 and CDR2 sequences are SGHDN and FVKESK. The CDR3 is 15 amino acids. With 3 bases clipped from V and 7 bases from J, the junction kept 11 bases outside the gene matches. The CDR3 nucleotides read TGTGCCAGCAGCCATCAGAGGGGGCTCCTCGGTGGCTACACCTTC. The encoded protein is CASSHQRGLLGGYTF.

In its sample, this clonotype was seen many times. The chain carries TRBV5-1 and TRBJ2-1; TRBD2 might be the D (6 bases). The germline CDR1 and CDR2 sequences are SGHRS and YFSETQ. Between the trimmed V and J ends, which lost 0 bases and 0 bases, there was a span of 10 bases. CDR3 length: 16 residues. The DNA of the CDR3 is TGCGCCAGCAGCTTGGTACCGGGAGTCTCCTACAATGAGCAGTTCTTC. This translates into CASSLVPGVSYNEQFF.

The gene calls are TRBV6-6 and TRBJ1-1; D uncertain. Per germline, CDR1 MNHNY and CDR2 SVGAGI (reference sequence). Between the trimmed V and J ends, which lost 10 bases and 4 bases, there was a span of 13 bases. The CDR3 spans 12 residues. The CDR3 DNA reads as TGTGCCACCACGTCCCCAAGCACTGAAGCTTTCTTT. This encodes CATTSPSTEAFF.

V and J are TRBV20-1 and TRBJ2-7; D may match TRBD1 or TRBD2 (5 bases each). Trimming took off 4 bases at V and 4 bases at J, with 14 bases between the two ends. The CDR3 is 13 amino acids. Germline V gene lookup returns CDR1 DFQATT and CDR2 SNEGSKA (reference sequence). The CDR3 is CSAIHGTAYEQYF. CDR3 DNA sequence: TGCAGTGCTATCCACGGGACCGCTTACGAGCAGTACTTC.

This clonotype showed up just a few times. The chain employs TRBV9 and TRBJ2-3, with D maybe TRBD2 (6 bases). Per germline, CDR1 SGDLS and CDR2 YYNGEE. Trimming removed 4 bases at V and 2 bases at J, with 14 bases between. CDR3 length equals 15 residues. CDR3 bases: TGTGCCAGCAGCATAAGCGGGCCTTACACAGATACGCAGTATTTT. This gives the protein CASSISGPYTDTQYF.

V usage is TRBV12-3 or TRBV12-4 and J usage is TRBJ2-1; D call uncertain. The CDR3 has 13 amino acids. Trimming removed 2 bases at V and 8 bases at J, with 10 bases between. The CDR3: CASSLRARYEQFF. CDR3 nucleotides: TGTGCCAGCAGTTTAAGGGCCAGGTATGAGCAGTTCTTC.

In the case of this clonotype: One end of the junction is discordant with germline, which a read error may explain. The chain joins TRBV12-3 or TRBV12-4 to TRBJ2-7; 10 positions match TRBD1. The CDR3 is 15 amino acids. In DNA form, the CDR3 reads TGTGCCAGCAGTTACGGGACAGGGGAGACCTACAAGCAGTACTTC. As protein: CASSYGTGETYKQYF.

This clonotype was seen a handful of times. This may come from a read error, since a much larger clone is one base off. The chain is built from TRBV6-6 and TRBJ1-2, with a weak D call TRBD1 (6 bases). This CDR3 comprises 14 residues. Between the trimmed V and J ends, which lost 5 bases and 6 bases, there was a span of 16 bases. The germline V gene encodes CDR1 MNHNY and CDR2 SVGAGI (reference sequence). In nucleotides, the CDR3 is TGTGCCAGCAGTATGCGGGGGACAACTAATGGCTACACCTTC. Protein product: CASSMRGTTNGYTF.

This chain joins TRBV27 and TRBJ2-5, with a weak D call TRBD2 (6 bases). V was shortened by 6 bases and J by 5 bases, with 19 bases between the two germline ends. Per germline, CDR1 MNHEY and CDR2 SMNVEV (reference sequence). The CDR3 runs to 15 residues. CDR3 in amino acids: CASSRFAGKGETQYF. The CDR3 bases are TGTGCCAGCAGCCGATTCGCGGGGAAGGGGGAGACCCAGTACTTC.

The chain has TRBV27 and TRBJ2-3; TRBD2 might be the D (6 bases). The V and J ends lost 6 bases and 4 bases respectively, with 20 bases between them. Germline loops: CDR1 MNHEY, CDR2 SMNVEV (reference sequence). The CDR3 consists of 16 residues. The CDR3: CASRLAAAAPADTQYF. The CDR3 DNA reads as TGTGCCAGCAGGTTAGCGGCAGCCGCCCCTGCAGATACGCAGTATTTT.

The chain joins TRBV11-2 to TRBJ2-3; TRBD2 matches at 12 bases. This CDR3 has 18 amino acids. V gave up 0 bases and J gave up 2 bases; unmatched junction bases: 6. Per the germline V gene, CDR1 is SGHAT and CDR2 is FQNNGV. CDR3 coding DNA: TGTGCCAGCAGCTTAGATCCTCCTAGCGGGGGGGCCACAGATACGCAGTATTTT. Its protein product is CASSLDPPSGGATDTQYF.